This T cell receptor (beta chain) was identified in a study of T cells in Graves' hyperthyroidism and ophthalmopathy. This CDR3 comprises 13 residues. Trimming at V came to 5 bases and at J to 15 bases, leaving 9 bases not matched to a gene. From germline, CDR1 is MNHNS and CDR2 SASEGT. Amplification of TCR beta CDR3 regions used RNA as the template. The study used the HTBI primer set for a first-round RT-PCR of the TCR CDR3. TCRdb re-called the multiplex PCR reads with MiXCR, one entry per CDR3 protein. This sample has a few hundred thousand distinct CDR3 sequences; approximately 14% occur once, and the top ten carry less than 15%.

This chain joins TRBV6-1 and TRBJ2-1; 11 positions match TRBD2. Sample: blood. The source is a woman in her thirties or forties with Graves' hyperthyroidism that later progressed to Graves' ophthalmopathy. CDR3 in amino acids: CASSSYSGRALFF. The CDR3 DNA reads as TGTGCCAGCAGTAGCTATAGCGGGAGGGCCCTGTTCTTC.